What follows describes a single T cell receptor beta chain. Its antigen remains unidentified. Germline values: CDR1 MNHNY, CDR2 SVGAGI (reference sequence). The CDR3 is 16 amino acids. The V end was cut by 5 bases, the J end by 6 bases, with 19 bases between. The sample is drawn from a study of T cells in Graves' hyperthyroidism and ophthalmopathy. Findings and limits, study-wide: Stable hyperthyroidism and ophthalmopathy were separated using 13 V-J signatures. Blood also showed most of the thyroid clonotypes that were expanded above 0.001.

Authors of the study amplified TCR beta CDR3 regions from RNA transcripts. The TCR CDR3 first-round RT-PCR relied on the HTBI primer set. One entry per CDR3 protein, called by TCRdb with MiXCR from the multiplex PCR reads. Of hundreds of thousands of distinct CDR3 sequences listed, about two fifths are singletons. Hyperthyroidism patients were newly diagnosed, had disease duration under 2 months, and were aged 18 to 65 years. In making diagnoses, clinical symptoms, serum thyroxine and TRAb, thyroid ultrasound and orbital computed tomography were all used. The receptor was derived from a man aged 18 to 30 with Graves' hyperthyroidism. The chain has TRBV6-6 and TRBJ2-2; D is perhaps TRBD1 or TRBD2 (5 bases each). The specimen was blood. The chain's CDR3 is CASSQQGVARAGELFF. DNA of the CDR3: TGTGCCAGCAGTCAACAAGGGGTGGCGAGGGCCGGGGAGCTGTTTTTT.